Reported below is one TCR beta chain. Antigen unknown. These data are taken from a study of neoadjuvant nivolumab and ipilimumab in lung cancer. Using immunoSEQ multiplex PCR, the repertoire was profiled, and TCRdb retains in-frame clones only, with some absent. Of tens of thousands of clones listed, about 88% were seen once; the top ten hold 2.5% to 3.5%. General study findings and limits: Pretherapy blood TCR richness correlated positively with resected tumor richness. TCR receptors were sequenced in few samples. Resected tumors had greater TCR richness and clonality than uninvolved lung.

The germline CDR1 and CDR2 sequences are SGHTA and FQGNSA. Unmatched junction bases numbered 6, after V lost 3 bases and J lost 4 bases. The CDR3 is 15 amino acids. This sample comprised peripheral blood, obtained before neoadjuvant nivolumab, alone or with ipilimumab. This chain links TRBV7-2 with TRBJ2-5; 9 bases agree with TRBD1. The TCR originated in an adult with non-small cell lung cancer. The CDR3 DNA reads TGTGCCAGCAGCTTTCAACAGGGGGCCGCAGAGACCCAGTACTTC. Protein product: CASSFQQGAAETQYF.